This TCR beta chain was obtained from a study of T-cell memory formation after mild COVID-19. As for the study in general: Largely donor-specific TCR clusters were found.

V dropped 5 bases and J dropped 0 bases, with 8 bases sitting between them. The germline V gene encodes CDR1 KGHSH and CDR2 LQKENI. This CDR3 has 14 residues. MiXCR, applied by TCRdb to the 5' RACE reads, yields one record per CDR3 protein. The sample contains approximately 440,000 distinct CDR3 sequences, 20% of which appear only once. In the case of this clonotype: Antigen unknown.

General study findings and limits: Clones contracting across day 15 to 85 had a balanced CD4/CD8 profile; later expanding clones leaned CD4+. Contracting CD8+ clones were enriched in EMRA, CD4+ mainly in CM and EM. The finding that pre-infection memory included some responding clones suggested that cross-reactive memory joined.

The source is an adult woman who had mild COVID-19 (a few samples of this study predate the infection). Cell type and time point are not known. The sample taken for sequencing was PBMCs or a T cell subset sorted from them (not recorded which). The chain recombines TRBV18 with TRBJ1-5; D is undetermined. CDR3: CASSSQDSNQPQHF. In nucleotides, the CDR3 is TGTGCCAGCTCAAGCCAGGATAGCAATCAGCCCCAGCATTTT.